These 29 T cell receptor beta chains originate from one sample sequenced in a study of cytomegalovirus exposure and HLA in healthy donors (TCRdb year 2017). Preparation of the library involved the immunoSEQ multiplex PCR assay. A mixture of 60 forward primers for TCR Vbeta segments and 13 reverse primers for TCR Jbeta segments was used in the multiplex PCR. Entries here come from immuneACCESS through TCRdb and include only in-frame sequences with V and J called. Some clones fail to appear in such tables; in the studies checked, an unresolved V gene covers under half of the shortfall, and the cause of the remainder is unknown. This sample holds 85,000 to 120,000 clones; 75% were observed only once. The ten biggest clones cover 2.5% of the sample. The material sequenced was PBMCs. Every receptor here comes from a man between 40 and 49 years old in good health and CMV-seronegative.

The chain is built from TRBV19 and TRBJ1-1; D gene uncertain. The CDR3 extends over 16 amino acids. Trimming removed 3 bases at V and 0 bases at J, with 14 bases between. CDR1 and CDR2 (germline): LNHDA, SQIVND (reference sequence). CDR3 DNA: TGTGCCAGTAGTATTGTGTCGGCGGGGTTGAACACTGAAGCTTTCTTT. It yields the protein CASSIVSAGLNTEAFF.

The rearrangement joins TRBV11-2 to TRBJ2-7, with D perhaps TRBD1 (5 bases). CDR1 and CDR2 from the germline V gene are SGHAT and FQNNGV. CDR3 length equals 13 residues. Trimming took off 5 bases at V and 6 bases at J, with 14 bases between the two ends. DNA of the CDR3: TGTGCCAGCAGCCCCCAGGGTGGGGTCGAGCAGTACTTC. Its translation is CASSPQGGVEQYF.

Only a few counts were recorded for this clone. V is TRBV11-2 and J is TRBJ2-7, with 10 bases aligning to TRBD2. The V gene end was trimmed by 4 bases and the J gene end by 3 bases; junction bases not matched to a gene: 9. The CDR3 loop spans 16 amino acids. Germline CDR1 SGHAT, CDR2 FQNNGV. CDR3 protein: CASSSPLAGDIYEQYF. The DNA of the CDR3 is TGTGCCAGCAGCTCGCCGCTAGCGGGGGACATCTACGAGCAGTACTTC. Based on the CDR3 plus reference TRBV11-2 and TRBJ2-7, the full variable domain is EAGVAQSPRYKIIEKRQSVAFWCNPISGHATLYWYQQILGQGPKLLIQFQNNGVVDDSQLPKDRFSAERLKGVDSTLKIQPAKLEDSAVYLCASSSPLAGDIYEQYFGPGTRLTVT.

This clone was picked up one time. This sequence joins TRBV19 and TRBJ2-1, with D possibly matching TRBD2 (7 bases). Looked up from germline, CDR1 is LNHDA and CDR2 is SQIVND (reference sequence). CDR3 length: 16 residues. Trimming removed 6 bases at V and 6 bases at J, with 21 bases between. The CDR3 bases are TGTGCCAGTAGCGATGCTGGGGGGGCGACCCGCAATGAGCAGTTCTTC. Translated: CASSDAGGATRNEQFF.

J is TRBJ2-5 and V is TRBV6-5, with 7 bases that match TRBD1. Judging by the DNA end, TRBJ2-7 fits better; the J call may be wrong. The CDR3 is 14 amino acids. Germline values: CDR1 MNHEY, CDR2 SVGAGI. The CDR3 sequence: CASSLRTGNYEQYF. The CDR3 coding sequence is TGTGCCAGCAGTCTAAGGACAGGTAACTACGAGCAGTACTTC.

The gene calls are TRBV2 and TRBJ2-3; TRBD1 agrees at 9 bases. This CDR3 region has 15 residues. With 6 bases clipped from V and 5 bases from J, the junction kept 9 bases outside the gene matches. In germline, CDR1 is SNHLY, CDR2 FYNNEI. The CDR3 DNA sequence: TGTGCCAGCAGGACGGGACAGGGCATGGTAGATACGCAGTATTTT. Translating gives CASRTGQGMVDTQYF. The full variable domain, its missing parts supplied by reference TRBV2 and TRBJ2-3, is EPEVTQTPSHQVTQMGQEVILRCVPISNHLYFYWYRQILGQKVEFLVSFYNNEISEKSEIFDDQFSVERPDGSNFTLKIRSTKLEDSAMYFCASRTGQGMVDTQYFGPGTRLTVL.

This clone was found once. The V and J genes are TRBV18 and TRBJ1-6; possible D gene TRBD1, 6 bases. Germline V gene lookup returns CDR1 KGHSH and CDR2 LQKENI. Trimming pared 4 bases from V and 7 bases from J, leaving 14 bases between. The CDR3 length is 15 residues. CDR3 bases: TGTGCCAGCTCACTTTCTCAGGGGATAAATTCACCCCTCCACTTT. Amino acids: CASSLSQGINSPLHF.

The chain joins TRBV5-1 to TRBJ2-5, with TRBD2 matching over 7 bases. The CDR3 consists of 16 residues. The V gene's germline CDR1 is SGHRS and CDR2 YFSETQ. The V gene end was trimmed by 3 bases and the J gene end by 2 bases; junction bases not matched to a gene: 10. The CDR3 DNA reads TGCGCCAGCAGCTCTATAGCGGGCCTATTTCAAGAGACCCAGTACTTC. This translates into CASSSIAGLFQETQYF.

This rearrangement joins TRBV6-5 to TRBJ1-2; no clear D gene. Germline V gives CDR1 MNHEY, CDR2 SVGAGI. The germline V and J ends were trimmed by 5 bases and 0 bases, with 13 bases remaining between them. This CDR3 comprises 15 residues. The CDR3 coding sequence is TGTGCCAGCAGTCCTCCGGGGTATACTAACTATGGCTACACCTTC. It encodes CASSPPGYTNYGYTF.

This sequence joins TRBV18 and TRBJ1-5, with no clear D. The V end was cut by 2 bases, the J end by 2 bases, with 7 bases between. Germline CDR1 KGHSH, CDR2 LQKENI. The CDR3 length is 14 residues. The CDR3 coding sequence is TGTGCCAGCTCACCAACGGGTGGCAATCAGCCCCAGCATTTT. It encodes CASSPTGGNQPQHF.

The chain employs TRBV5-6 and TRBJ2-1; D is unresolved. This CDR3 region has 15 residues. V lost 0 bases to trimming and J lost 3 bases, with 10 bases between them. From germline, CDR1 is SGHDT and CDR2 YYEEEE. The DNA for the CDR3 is TGTGCCAGCAGCTTGGAGCCAGGATACTACAATGAGCAGTTCTTC. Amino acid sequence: CASSLEPGYYNEQFF.

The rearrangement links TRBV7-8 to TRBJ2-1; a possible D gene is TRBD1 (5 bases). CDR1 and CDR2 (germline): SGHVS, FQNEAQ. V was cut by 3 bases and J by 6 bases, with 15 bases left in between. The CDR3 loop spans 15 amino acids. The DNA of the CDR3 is TGTGCCAGCAGCTTTAAGGGGTCGTCGCCCAATGAGCAGTTCTTC. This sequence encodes CASSFKGSSPNEQFF. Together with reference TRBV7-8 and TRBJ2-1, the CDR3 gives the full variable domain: GAGVSQSPRYKVAKRGQDVALRCDPISGHVSLFWYQQALGQGPEFLTYFQNEAQLDKSGLPSDRFFAERPEGSVSTLKIQRTQQEDSAVYLCASSFKGSSPNEQFFGPGTRLTVL.

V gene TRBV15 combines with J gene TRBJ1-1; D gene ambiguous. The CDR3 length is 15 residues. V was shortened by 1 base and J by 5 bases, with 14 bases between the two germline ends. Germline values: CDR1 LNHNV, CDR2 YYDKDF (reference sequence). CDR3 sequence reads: CATSRVPRGRTEAFF. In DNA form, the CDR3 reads TGTGCCACCAGCAGAGTGCCCCGTGGGAGGACTGAAGCTTTCTTT.

CDR3 in amino acids: CASSQGLAENNEQFF. The CDR3 DNA is TGTGCCAGCAGCCAAGGACTAGCGGAGAACAATGAGCAGTTCTTC. The chain combines TRBV4-2 with TRBJ2-1; 9 bases line up with TRBD2. The CDR3 has 15 residues. After removal of 1 base from V and 5 bases from J, the junction contained 3 bases not matched to a gene. CDR1 and CDR2 from the germline V gene are LGHNA and YNFKEQ.

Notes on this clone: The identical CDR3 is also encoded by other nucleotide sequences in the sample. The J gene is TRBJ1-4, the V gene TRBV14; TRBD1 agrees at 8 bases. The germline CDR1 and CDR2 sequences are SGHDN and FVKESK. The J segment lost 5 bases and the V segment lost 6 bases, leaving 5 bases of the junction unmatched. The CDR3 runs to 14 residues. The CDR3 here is CASSRTGYNEKLFF. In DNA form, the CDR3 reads TGTGCCAGCAGTCGGACAGGGTACAATGAAAAACTGTTTTTT.

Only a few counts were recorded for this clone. CDR3 DNA: TGTGCCAGCAGTGATGAGGGCATCGAGCAGTACTTC. Its translation is CASSDEGIEQYF. V gene TRBV2 combines with J gene TRBJ2-7; a weak D match, TRBD2 (5 bases). CDR1 is SNHLY, CDR2 FYNNEI, per germline. The CDR3 is 12 residues long. V lost 3 bases and J 6 bases, leaving 9 bases between the germline ends. Together with reference TRBV2 and TRBJ2-7, the CDR3 gives the full variable domain: EPEVTQTPSHQVTQMGQEVILRCVPISNHLYFYWYRQILGQKVEFLVSFYNNEISEKSEIFDDQFSVERPDGSNFTLKIRSTKLEDSAMYFCASSDEGIEQYFGPGTRLTVT.

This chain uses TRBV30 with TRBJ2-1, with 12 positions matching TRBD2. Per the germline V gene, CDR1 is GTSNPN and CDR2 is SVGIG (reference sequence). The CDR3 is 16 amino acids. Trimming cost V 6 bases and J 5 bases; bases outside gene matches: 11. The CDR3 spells CACSAASGGVDNEQFF. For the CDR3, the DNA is TGTGCCTGTTCGGCGGCTAGCGGGGGGGTCGACAATGAGCAGTTCTTC.

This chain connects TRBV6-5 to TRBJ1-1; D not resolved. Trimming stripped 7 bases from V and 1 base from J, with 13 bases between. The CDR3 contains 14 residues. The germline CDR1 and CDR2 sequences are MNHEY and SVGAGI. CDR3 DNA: TGTGCCAGCACCCGATCCGGAGGGAACACTGAAGCTTTCTTT. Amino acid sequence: CASTRSGGNTEAFF.

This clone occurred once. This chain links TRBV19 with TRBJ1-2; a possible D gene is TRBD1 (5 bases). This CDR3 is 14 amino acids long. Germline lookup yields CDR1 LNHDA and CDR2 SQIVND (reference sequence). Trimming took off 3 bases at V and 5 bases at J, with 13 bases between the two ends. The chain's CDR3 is CASSIGRGTYGYTF. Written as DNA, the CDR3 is TGTGCCAGTAGTATCGGACGGGGGACGTATGGCTACACCTTC.

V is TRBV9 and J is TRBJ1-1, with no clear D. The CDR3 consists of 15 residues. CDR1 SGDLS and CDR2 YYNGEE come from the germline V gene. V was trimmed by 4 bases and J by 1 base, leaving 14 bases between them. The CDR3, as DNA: TGTGCCAGCAGCCCCCACAGTGGGCGGAACACTGAAGCTTTCTTT. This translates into CASSPHSGRNTEAFF.

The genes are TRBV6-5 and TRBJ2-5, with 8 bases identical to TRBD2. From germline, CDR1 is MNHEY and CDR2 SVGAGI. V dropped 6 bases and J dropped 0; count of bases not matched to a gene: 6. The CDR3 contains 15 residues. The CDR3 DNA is TGTGCCAGCAGCCCACTAGCGGTGAACCAAGAGACCCAGTACTTC. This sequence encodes CASSPLAVNQETQYF.

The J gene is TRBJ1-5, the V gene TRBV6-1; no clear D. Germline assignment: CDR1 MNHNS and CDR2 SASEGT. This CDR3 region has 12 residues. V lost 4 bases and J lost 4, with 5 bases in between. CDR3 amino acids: CASSGRNQPQHF. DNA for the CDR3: TGTGCCAGCAGTGGTCGGAATCAGCCCCAGCATTTT.

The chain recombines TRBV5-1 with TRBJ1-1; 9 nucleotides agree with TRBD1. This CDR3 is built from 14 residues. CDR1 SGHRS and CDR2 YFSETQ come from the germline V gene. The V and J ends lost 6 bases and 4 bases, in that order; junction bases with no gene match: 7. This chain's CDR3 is CASKKTTGGTEAFF. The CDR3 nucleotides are TGCGCCAGCAAGAAGACGACAGGGGGCACTGAAGCTTTCTTT. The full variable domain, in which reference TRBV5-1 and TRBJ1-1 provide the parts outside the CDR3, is KAGVTQTPRYLIKTRGQQVTLSCSPISGHRSVSWYQQTPGQGLQFLFEYFSETQRNKGNFPGRFSGRQFSNSRSEMNVSTLELGDSALYLCASKKTTGGTEAFFGQGTRLTVV.

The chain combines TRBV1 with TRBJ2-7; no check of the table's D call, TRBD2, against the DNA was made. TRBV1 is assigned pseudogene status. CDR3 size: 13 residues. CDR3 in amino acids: CTSLTSGSYEQYF. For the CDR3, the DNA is TGCACCAGCCTGACTAGCGGCTCCTACGAGCAGTACTTC.

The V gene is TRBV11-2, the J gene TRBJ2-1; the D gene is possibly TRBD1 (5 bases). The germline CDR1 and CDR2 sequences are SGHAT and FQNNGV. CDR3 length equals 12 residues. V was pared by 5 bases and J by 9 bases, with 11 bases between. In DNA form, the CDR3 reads TGTGCCAGCAGCCCAGATAGGGGTGAGCAGTTCTTC. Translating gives CASSPDRGEQFF.

The CDR3 region has the DNA TGTGCCAGCAGCTTAGGGCGGGGGAACAATGAGCAGTTCTTC. This translates into CASSLGRGNNEQFF. The chain carries TRBV7-3 and TRBJ2-1; 7 bases agree with TRBD2. V lost 2 bases, J lost 5 bases, and 3 bases stayed unmatched. The CDR3 is made up of 14 amino acids. CDR1 is SGHTA and CDR2 is FQGTGA in the germline V gene.

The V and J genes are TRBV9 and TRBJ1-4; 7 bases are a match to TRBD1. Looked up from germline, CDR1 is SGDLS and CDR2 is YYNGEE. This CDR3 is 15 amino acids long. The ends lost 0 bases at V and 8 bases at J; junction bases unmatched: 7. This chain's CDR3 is CASSVGRGPWEKLFF. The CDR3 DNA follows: TGTGCCAGCAGCGTAGGAAGGGGGCCTTGGGAAAAACTGTTTTTT.

Here the CDR3 reads CASSLMWGEPGTQYF. The DNA of the CDR3 is TGTGCCAGCAGCTTAATGTGGGGGGAGCCCGGTACGCAGTATTTT. The chain carries TRBV11-2 and TRBJ2-3, with D possibly matching TRBD2 (6 bases). V lost 2 bases, J lost 8 bases, and 17 bases lay in between. The CDR3 has 15 residues. CDR1 SGHAT and CDR2 FQNNGV come from the germline V gene.

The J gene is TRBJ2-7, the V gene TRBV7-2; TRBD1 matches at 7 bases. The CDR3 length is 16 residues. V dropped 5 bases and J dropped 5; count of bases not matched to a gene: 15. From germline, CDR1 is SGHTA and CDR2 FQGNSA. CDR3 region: CASSVQGPRVFHEQYF. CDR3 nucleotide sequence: TGTGCCAGCAGCGTACAGGGGCCGAGGGTCTTCCACGAGCAGTACTTC.